This record looks at one T cell receptor (beta chain) sequence and its context. Its cognate antigen has yet to be identified. Base qualities are missing; no much larger clone stands one base away. Sequencing took place on an Illumina HiSeq 1500. TCRdb cleaned the public reads at Q25 with fastp, built clones with MiXCR and kept in-frame beta chains. Entries are consolidated by CDR3 protein sequence, retaining the most common genes and DNA. Across this sample there are some 700,000 distinct CDR3 sequences, with roughly 35% seen only once. About 2.8% of the sample is in the top ten clones. The data belong to a study of T cell repertoires in cytomegalovirus infection (dated by TCRdb to between 2018 and 2020). Concerning the study at large: The HLA type of each donor mattered for the analysis, because public TCR beta signatures pointed to carriage of CMV infection along with the matching HLA type. Study-level results and caveats: The ex vivo response was dominated by HLA-C-restricted CMV-specific TCR beta clonotypes, which also provided the single most frequent clonotype in two of eight donors. In both this cohort and an independent approximately 370-donor cohort, the cumulative frequency of public TCR beta family members distinguished carriers of CMV infection plus the relevant HLA type.

The sequence was obtained from a human donor in good health (CMV status not recorded). Some clones in this sample may be carry-over from other donors' samples. Sequenced sample: PBMCs.

CDR3 protein: CASSQEAGASGNTIYF. The DNA sequence follows: TGCGCCAGCAGCCAAGAGGCCGGAGCCTCTGGAAACACCATATATTTT. The sequence joins TRBV4-1 to TRBJ1-3; too little of a D gene remains to name it. The trim is 0 bases for V and 0 bases for J, with a gap of 9 bases between the germline ends. The germline V gene supplies CDR1 MGHRA and CDR2 YSYEKL. The CDR3 starts with the cysteine, ends with the phenylalanine, and has 16 residues. The entry retains the CDR3 DNA only, 48 bases that are in frame from base 1.